These 16 T cell receptor beta chains were sequenced from one sample in a study of blood T cell repertoires in COVID-19. The data were produced by immunoSEQ multiplex PCR, yet TCRdb's version contains in-frame clones alone and is incomplete. In the table there are over 200,000 clones, around nine tenths of which are singletons. Specimen: peripheral blood. The receptors stem from a woman between 18 and 30 years old who had recovered from COVID-19.

The V call is TRBV19, the J call TRBJ2-7; possibly TRBD2 for D (6 bases). The CDR3 has 14 amino acids. V dropped 4 bases and J dropped 5 bases, with 15 bases sitting between them. Germline-derived CDR1 and CDR2 are LNHDA and SQIVND (reference sequence). CDR3 loop: CASSTGTPSHEQYF. The CDR3 bases are TGTGCCAGTAGTACCGGGACTCCTTCGCACGAGCAGTACTTC.

The chain uses TRBV27 and TRBJ2-3, with 13 bases identical to TRBD2. Germline CDR1 reads MNHEY; CDR2 reads SMNVEV (reference sequence). V lost 5 bases and J lost 5; bases outside the gene matches: 7. The CDR3 sequence is 16 residues long. CDR3 protein: CASSPGLAGVRDTQYF. In DNA form, the CDR3 reads TGTGCCAGCAGTCCCGGACTAGCGGGAGTAAGAGATACGCAGTATTTT.

This clone has a handful of counts. The J gene is TRBJ2-7, the V gene TRBV13; TRBD2 matches 14 bases. With V trimmed by 5 bases and J by 6 bases, 6 bases remained unmatched. The CDR3 runs to 15 residues. Germline V gene lookup returns CDR1 PRHDT and CDR2 FYEKMQ (reference sequence). The CDR3 nucleotides are TGTGCCAGCAGCCCTGGGACTAGCGGGAGCGGCGAGCAGTACTTC. Translating gives CASSPGTSGSGEQYF.

This clone came up once. An end of the junction does not agree with germline; a read error may underlie this. V gene TRBV2 combines with J gene TRBJ2-2; 8 nucleotides align to TRBD1. Per germline, CDR1 SNHLY and CDR2 FYNNEI. The CDR3 contains 14 residues. The CDR3 sequence: CASRRTGLQGGAIF. The CDR3 region has the DNA TGTGCCAGCCGGAGGACAGGACTACAGGGGGGAGCCATTTTT.

The V gene is TRBV29-1, the J gene TRBJ1-1; D is ambiguous. The CDR3 contains 13 residues. With 7 bases removed from V and 0 bases from J, the gap between germline ends came to 12 bases. From germline, CDR1 is SQVTM and CDR2 ANQGSEA. Here the CDR3 DNA reads TGCAGCGCCAGGTTGGTGTTGAACACTGAAGCTTTCTTT. It codes for CSARLVLNTEAFF.

Only a few counts were recorded for this clone. This rearrangement joins TRBV7-9 to TRBJ1-1; no reliable D call. V lost 0 bases, J lost 8 bases, and 13 bases lay in between. Germline CDR1 reads SEHNR; CDR2 reads FQNEAQ (reference sequence). This CDR3 has 14 residues. The CDR3 DNA is TGTGCCAGCAGCTTAGCGCGTCCTCTGACAGAAGCTTTCTTT. Translated: CASSLARPLTEAFF.

J is TRBJ2-7 and V is TRBV15; 7 bases match TRBD1. V was pared by 5 bases and J by 5 bases, with 9 bases of the junction left unmatched. This CDR3 has 14 residues. In germline, CDR1 is LNHNV, CDR2 YYDKDF (reference sequence). The CDR3 reads CATSFRQGTDEQYF. DNA for the CDR3: TGTGCCACCAGCTTCCGACAGGGCACGGACGAGCAGTACTTC.

The CDR3 nucleotides read TGTGCCAGCAGCTTAGTGGCAGGGGGTTTCAATCAGCCCCAGCATTTT. Translating it yields CASSLVAGGFNQPQHF. The chain carries TRBV7-9 and TRBJ1-5; 7 bases match TRBD1. Germline V gives CDR1 SEHNR, CDR2 FQNEAQ (reference sequence). The CDR3 extends over 16 amino acids. V shed 1 base, J shed 3 bases, and the junction held 6 bases outside the gene matches. Full variable domain (remainder filled in from reference TRBV7-9 and TRBJ1-5): DTGVSQNPRHKITKRGQNVTFRCDPISEHNRLYWYRQTLGQGPEFLTYFQNEAQLEKSRLLSDRFSAERPKGSFSTLEIQRTEQGDSAMYLCASSLVAGGFNQPQHFGDGTRLSIL.

This clone was found a few times. V usage is TRBV27 and J usage is TRBJ1-5; 12 bases fit TRBD1. This CDR3 has 16 amino acids. V gave up 2 bases and J gave up 5 bases; unmatched junction bases: 4. The germline V gene encodes CDR1 MNHEY and CDR2 SMNVEV (reference sequence). DNA of the CDR3: TGTGCCAGCAGTTTAGGGACAGGGGGCGGGGATCAGCCCCAGCATTTT. Protein product: CASSLGTGGGDQPQHF.

This chain links TRBV7-9 with TRBJ2-7; no clear D gene. CDR3 length equals 11 residues. Per the germline V gene, CDR1 is SEHNR and CDR2 is FQNEAQ (reference sequence). The germline V and J ends were trimmed by 10 bases and 5 bases, with 12 bases remaining between them. The CDR3 region has the DNA TGTGCCACATCAAACTCGGACGAGCAGTACTTC. It specifies CATSNSDEQYF. Looking up the rest from reference TRBV7-9 and TRBJ2-7 gives the full variable domain: DTGVSQNPRHKITKRGQNVTFRCDPISEHNRLYWYRQTLGQGPEFLTYFQNEAQLEKSRLLSDRFSAERPKGSFSTLEIQRTEQGDSAMYLCATSNSDEQYFGPGTRLTVT.

This chain uses TRBV29-1 with TRBJ2-2, with TRBD1 as a possible D gene (5 bases). With 5 bases removed from V and 0 bases from J, the gap between germline ends came to 16 bases. The CDR3 runs to 16 residues. Germline V gives CDR1 SQVTM, CDR2 ANQGSEA. CDR3 coding DNA: TGCAGCGTTAGGGGCACCTACTACGCGAACACCGGGGAGCTGTTTTTT. It is translated as CSVRGTYYANTGELFF.

V and J are TRBV24-1 and TRBJ2-2; TRBD1 matches 8 bases. Trimming removed 3 bases from V and 4 bases from J; junction bases left unmatched: 3. The germline V gene encodes CDR1 KGHDR and CDR2 SFDVKD. The CDR3 is made up of 15 amino acids. The chain's CDR3 is CATSDATGGTGELFF. The CDR3 bases are TGTGCCACCAGTGATGCCACAGGGGGCACCGGGGAGCTGTTTTTT.

The chain links TRBV5-4 to TRBJ2-1; possible D gene TRBD1, 6 bases. CDR1 is SGHNT and CDR2 is YYREEE in the germline V gene (reference sequence). The CDR3 sequence is 14 residues long. V lost 5 bases to trimming and J lost 8 bases, with 17 bases between them. The CDR3 DNA is TGTGCCAGCAGTCCGGGACAAGCCTTCGATGAGCAGTTCTTC. This translates into CASSPGQAFDEQFF.

CDR3 protein: CASRMSQRSNEQFF. CDR3 in DNA: TGTGCCAGCAGGATGTCCCAGCGTTCCAATGAGCAGTTCTTC. The chain combines TRBV6-8 with TRBJ2-1; D not resolved. The CDR3 contains 14 residues. CDR1 and CDR2 (germline): MNHGY, SAAAGT. V lost 6 bases to trimming and J lost 6 bases, with 15 bases between them.

J is TRBJ1-1 and V is TRBV6-5; no firm D call. The CDR3 is 13 residues long. Trimming removed 2 bases at V and 5 bases at J, with 9 bases between. Germline-derived CDR1 and CDR2 are MNHEY and SVGAGI. The CDR3 here is CASSYGGRTEAFF. The CDR3 DNA reads TGTGCCAGCAGTTACGGCGGTAGGACTGAAGCTTTCTTT.

The chain carries TRBV19 and TRBJ1-2; D gene ambiguous. Germline CDR1 reads LNHDA; CDR2 reads SQIVND (reference sequence). The CDR3 spans 14 residues. With 3 bases removed from V and 1 base from J, the gap between germline ends came to 9 bases. This chain's CDR3 is CASSIALFNYGYTF. The CDR3 coding sequence is TGTGCCAGTAGTATTGCGCTTTTTAACTATGGCTACACCTTC.